The 24 T cell receptor beta chains below come from one sample, sequenced in a study of radiation and T cells in renal cell carcinoma. Sequenced by immunoSEQ multiplex PCR; TCRdb stores in-frame clones only, minus some. The sample gives more than 140,000 clones, less than 90% of which show up once; around a quarter is in the top ten. Time point indicated: baseline pretreatment blood. Treatment reported: 15 Gy SBRT to primary tumor, nephrectomy 4 weeks later. Sequencing was performed on blood, taken from a patient whose treatment included radiotherapy and nephrectomy. All receptors derive from a woman aged 50 to 60 with renal cell carcinoma.

V usage is TRBV30 and J usage is TRBJ2-1; TRBD2 matches at 15 bases. The CDR3 runs to 15 residues. CDR1 GTSNPN and CDR2 SVGIG come from the germline V gene (reference sequence). The CDR3 loop reads CAGGTSGGLYNEQFF. The DNA of the CDR3 is TGTGCTGGAGGGACTAGCGGGGGGCTGTACAATGAGCAGTTCTTC. Full variable domain (missing parts from reference TRBV30 and TRBJ2-1): SQTIHQWPATLVQPVGSPLSLECTVEGTSNPNLYWYRQAAGRGLQLLFYSVGIGQISSEVPQNLSASRPQDRQFILSSKKLLLSDSGFYLCAGGTSGGLYNEQFFGPGTRLTVL.

The chain employs TRBV18 and TRBJ2-2, with TRBD2 matching 8 bases. The germline CDR1 and CDR2 sequences are KGHSH and LQKENI. V was pared by 2 bases and J by 7 bases, with 15 bases of the junction left unmatched. The CDR3 is 18 amino acids. The CDR3 loop is CASSPTRGSGSGNGELFF. The CDR3 coding sequence is TGTGCCAGCTCACCAACCCGGGGCAGCGGGAGCGGTAACGGGGAGCTGTTTTTT.

The chain carries TRBV5-4 and TRBJ2-7; TRBD1 might be the D (6 bases). Trimming left V 3 bases short and J 4 bases short, with 8 bases between. The CDR3 covers 12 residues. Looked up from germline, CDR1 is SGHNT and CDR2 is YYREEE (reference sequence). CDR3 loop: CASSSGQYEQYF. In DNA, the CDR3 is TGTGCCAGCAGCTCTGGACAGTACGAGCAGTACTTC.

The chain joins TRBV4-3 to TRBJ1-6; the D gene is possibly TRBD1 (6 bases). The germline V and J ends were trimmed by 4 bases and 5 bases, with 12 bases remaining between them. Germline CDR1 reads LGHNA; CDR2 reads YSLEER. CDR3 size: 15 residues. The CDR3 loop reads CASSRGPSNNSPLHF. CDR3 sequence (DNA): TGCGCCAGCAGCCGGGGGCCAAGTAATAATTCACCCCTCCACTTT.

This chain uses TRBV5-6 with TRBJ2-3; 7 nucleotides align to TRBD2. CDR3 length equals 13 residues. The germline V gene encodes CDR1 SGHDT and CDR2 YYEEEE. Trimming took 4 bases from V and 11 from J; bases not matched to a gene: 10. The chain's CDR3 is CASSPDPPGGQYF. DNA for the CDR3: TGTGCCAGCAGCCCGGACCCTCCGGGGGGGCAGTATTTT.

The chain carries TRBV7-2 and TRBJ2-7, with D tentatively TRBD1 (5 bases). CDR1 SGHTA and CDR2 FQGNSA come from the germline V gene. V shed 2 bases and J shed 5 bases, with 10 bases lying between them. The CDR3 covers 13 residues. The CDR3 sequence is CASSLQGHNEQYF. The CDR3 DNA follows: TGTGCCAGCAGCTTACAGGGTCATAACGAGCAGTACTTC.

CDR3 protein: CASSLARGPNEQFF. CDR3 coding DNA: TGCGCCAGCAGCTTGGCCAGGGGACCGAATGAGCAGTTCTTC. The chain employs TRBV5-1 and TRBJ2-1; TRBD1 might be the D (6 bases). CDR3 size: 14 residues. V was cut by 0 bases and J by 7 bases, with 11 bases left in between. The V gene's germline CDR1 is SGHRS and CDR2 YFSETQ.

The genes are TRBV6-1 and TRBJ2-7; D call uncertain. Germline V lookup: CDR1 MNHNS, CDR2 SASEGT. Trimming removed 8 bases from V and 5 bases from J, with 7 bases in between. CDR3 length equals 10 residues. CDR3 DNA: TGTGCCAGCGTTTATCACGAGCAGTACTTC. Translated: CASVYHEQYF.

The V gene is TRBV5-8, the J gene TRBJ1-5; the match to TRBD1 covers 7 bases. The germline V gene has CDR1 SGHTS and CDR2 YDEGEE. The CDR3 totals 15 residues. J gave up 4 bases and V 0 bases, and 4 bases lay outside the gene matches. For the CDR3, the DNA is TGTGCCAGCAGCTTGGAGGGGGCGAGGAATCAGCCCCAGCATTTT. This gives the protein CASSLEGARNQPQHF. The whole variable domain, remainder taken from reference TRBV5-8 and TRBJ1-5, is EAGVTQSPTHLIKTRGQQATLRCSPISGHTSVYWYQQALGLGLQFLLWYDEGEERNRGNFPPRFSGRQFPNYSSELNVNALELEDSALYLCASSLEGARNQPQHFGDGTRLSIL.

The genes are TRBV5-1 and TRBJ2-3, with D maybe TRBD1 (6 bases). CDR3 size: 14 residues. V was pared by 6 bases and J by 2 bases, with 13 bases between. In germline, CDR1 is SGHRS, CDR2 YFSETQ. The CDR3 is CASTATGLTDTQYF. The CDR3 nucleotides read TGCGCCAGCACCGCCACAGGGCTCACAGATACGCAGTATTTT.

The chain couples TRBV10-3 to TRBJ2-2; 7 positions agree with TRBD1. CDR3 length: 15 amino acids. After removal of 0 bases from V and 7 bases from J, the junction contained 5 bases not matched to a gene. CDR1 and CDR2 from the germline V gene are ENHRY and SYGVKD. CDR3 in DNA: TGTGCCATCAGTGAGTCCGACAGGGACCACGGGGAGCTGTTTTTT. It encodes CAISESDRDHGELFF.

This clone appeared a single time. The chain combines TRBV5-1 with TRBJ2-7; D is perhaps TRBD1 (6 bases). Deletions cut 3 bases from V and 2 bases from J, with 15 bases between. Germline assignment: CDR1 SGHRS and CDR2 YFSETQ. This CDR3 is built from 15 residues. The CDR3 nucleotides read TGCGCCAGCAGCTCGAAAATACAGGGCGCCTACGAGCAGTACTTC. The encoded protein is CASSSKIQGAYEQYF.

This clone was counted between two and nine times. The chain is built from TRBV29-1 and TRBJ1-1; D unresolved. The germline V gene has CDR1 SQVTM and CDR2 ANQGSEA. V was shortened by 8 bases and J by 0 bases, with 13 bases between the two germline ends. This CDR3 is built from 13 residues. The CDR3 nucleotides are TGCAGCCCCACGGAGGGCTTGAACACTGAAGCTTTCTTT. It yields the protein CSPTEGLNTEAFF.

The chain is built from TRBV5-1 and TRBJ1-1; 7 bases map to TRBD1. The junction had 4 bases not matched to a gene; V was cut back by 4 bases and J by 1 base. The CDR3 loop spans 14 amino acids. The germline CDR1 and CDR2 sequences are SGHRS and YFSETQ. The CDR3 DNA reads as TGCGCCAGCAGCGGTGGGACAGCGAACACTGAAGCTTTCTTT. It codes for CASSGGTANTEAFF.

This chain links TRBV29-1 with TRBJ2-2; 9 bases agree with TRBD2. This CDR3 is built from 18 residues. V trimming: 0 bases; J trimming: 6 bases; junction bases outside the gene matches: 14. Germline loops: CDR1 SQVTM, CDR2 ANQGSEA. CDR3 in amino acids: CSVEDDLGGGAWPGELFF. CDR3 bases: TGCAGCGTTGAAGATGATCTCGGCGGGGGGGCCTGGCCCGGGGAGCTGTTTTTT.

This chain connects TRBV2 to TRBJ2-2; D gene ambiguous. Germline CDR1 SNHLY, CDR2 FYNNEI. The V end lost 1 base, the J end lost 1 base, and 7 bases lay between the germline ends. This CDR3 contains 15 residues. CDR3: CASSEDSRNTGELFF. The DNA of the CDR3 is TGTGCCAGCAGTGAAGATTCAAGGAACACCGGGGAGCTGTTTTTT.

This clone was seen once. CDR3 bases: TGTGCCAGCAGCTTAGCGGTCCATGAAAAACTGTTTTTT. Protein sequence: CASSLAVHEKLFF. The chain couples TRBV7-2 to TRBJ1-4; D gene unclear. Trimming removed 0 bases at V and 6 bases at J, with 5 bases between. CDR1 is SGHTA, CDR2 FQGNSA, per germline. The CDR3 is made up of 13 amino acids.

V usage is TRBV18 and J usage is TRBJ1-5; 7 nucleotides agree with TRBD1. After removal of 5 bases from V and 0 bases from J, the junction contained 4 bases not matched to a gene. Germline loops: CDR1 KGHSH, CDR2 LQKENI. This CDR3 has 15 amino acids. CDR3 protein: CASSSGQPSNQPQHF. The CDR3 DNA is TGTGCCAGCTCATCGGGACAGCCTAGCAATCAGCCCCAGCATTTT.

The J gene is TRBJ2-7, the V gene TRBV5-1; 7 bases agree with TRBD2. Per germline, CDR1 SGHRS and CDR2 YFSETQ. The V segment lost 7 bases and the J segment 3 bases; nucleotides outside the gene matches: 10. The CDR3 loop spans 14 amino acids. CDR3 in amino acids: CASWGGRSNYEQYF. The CDR3, as DNA: TGCGCCAGCTGGGGCGGGAGATCCAACTACGAGCAGTACTTC.

This rearrangement joins TRBV10-3 to TRBJ1-2; D is undetermined. Germline V gene lookup returns CDR1 ENHRY and CDR2 SYGVKD. The CDR3 totals 14 residues. The V and J ends lost 6 bases and 2 bases respectively, with 13 bases between them. The CDR3 sequence is CAISETGGNYGYTF. CDR3 coding DNA: TGTGCCATCAGCGAGACGGGCGGGAACTATGGCTACACCTTC.

J is TRBJ1-5 and V is TRBV5-8; tentatively, D is TRBD1 (5 bases). Germline assignment: CDR1 SGHTS and CDR2 YDEGEE. The CDR3 is 15 residues long. Trimming pared 4 bases from V and 5 bases from J, leaving 16 bases between. Here the CDR3 DNA reads TGTGCCAGCAGCCGCCCCCGGGGGGGAGATCAGCCCCAGCATTTT. Translation gives CASSRPRGGDQPQHF.

CDR3 sequence (DNA): TGTGCCAGCAGCCAAGGACTAGCGGACAATGAGCAGTTCTTC. This translates into CASSQGLADNEQFF. The rearrangement joins TRBV7-2 to TRBJ2-1, with 10 bases fitting TRBD2. The CDR3 covers 14 residues. CDR1 is SGHTA, CDR2 FQGNSA, per germline. Unmatched junction bases numbered 3, after V lost 5 bases and J lost 5 bases. The entire variable domain, with the rest obtained from reference TRBV7-2 and TRBJ2-1, is as follows: GAGVSQSPSNKVTEKGKDVELRCDPISGHTALYWYRQSLGQGLEFLIYFQGNSAPDKSGLPSDRFSAERTGGSVSTLTIQRTQQEDSAVYLCASSQGLADNEQFFGPGTRLTVL.

V gene TRBV9 combines with J gene TRBJ2-1; D remains unclear. The CDR3 length is 12 residues. Germline values: CDR1 SGDLS, CDR2 YYNGEE. Trimming took 4 bases from V and 9 from J, leaving 11 bases between them. As DNA, the CDR3 is TGTGCCAGCAGCCCCGTAGGAAGTGAGCAGTTCTTC. Translating it yields CASSPVGSEQFF.

The V and J genes are TRBV5-1 and TRBJ1-2, with 12 bases lining up with TRBD1. This CDR3 region has 14 residues. Trimming at V came to 3 bases and at J to 12 bases, leaving 9 bases not matched to a gene. The germline V gene has CDR1 SGHRS and CDR2 YFSETQ. In DNA, the CDR3 is TGCGCCAGCAGCTCCTCCGGGACAGGGGGCTGGGACACCTTC. Its translation is CASSSSGTGGWDTF.